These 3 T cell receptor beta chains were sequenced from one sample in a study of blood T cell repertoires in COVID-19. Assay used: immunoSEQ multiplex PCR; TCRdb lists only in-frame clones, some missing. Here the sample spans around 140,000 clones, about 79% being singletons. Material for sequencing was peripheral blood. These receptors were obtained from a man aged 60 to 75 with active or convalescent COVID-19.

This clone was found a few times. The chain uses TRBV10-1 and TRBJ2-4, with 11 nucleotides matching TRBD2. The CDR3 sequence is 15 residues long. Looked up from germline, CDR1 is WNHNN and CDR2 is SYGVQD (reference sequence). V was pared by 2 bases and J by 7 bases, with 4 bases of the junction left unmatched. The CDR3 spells CASSEGRTSGNIQYF. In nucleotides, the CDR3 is TGCGCCAGCAGTGAGGGGCGGACTAGCGGGAACATTCAGTACTTC.

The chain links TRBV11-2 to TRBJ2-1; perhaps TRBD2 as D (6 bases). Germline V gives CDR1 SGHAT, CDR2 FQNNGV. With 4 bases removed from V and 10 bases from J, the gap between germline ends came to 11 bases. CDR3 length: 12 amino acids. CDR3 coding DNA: TGTGCCAGCAGCTCTATGGAGGGGGAGCAGTTCTTC. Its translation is CASSSMEGEQFF.

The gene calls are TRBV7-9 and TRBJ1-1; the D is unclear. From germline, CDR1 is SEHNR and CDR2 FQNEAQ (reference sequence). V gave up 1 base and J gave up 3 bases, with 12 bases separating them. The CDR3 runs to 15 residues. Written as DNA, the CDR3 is TGTGCCAGCAGCTTAGGTGCACTTGAACACACTGAAGCTTTCTTT. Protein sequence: CASSLGALEHTEAFF.